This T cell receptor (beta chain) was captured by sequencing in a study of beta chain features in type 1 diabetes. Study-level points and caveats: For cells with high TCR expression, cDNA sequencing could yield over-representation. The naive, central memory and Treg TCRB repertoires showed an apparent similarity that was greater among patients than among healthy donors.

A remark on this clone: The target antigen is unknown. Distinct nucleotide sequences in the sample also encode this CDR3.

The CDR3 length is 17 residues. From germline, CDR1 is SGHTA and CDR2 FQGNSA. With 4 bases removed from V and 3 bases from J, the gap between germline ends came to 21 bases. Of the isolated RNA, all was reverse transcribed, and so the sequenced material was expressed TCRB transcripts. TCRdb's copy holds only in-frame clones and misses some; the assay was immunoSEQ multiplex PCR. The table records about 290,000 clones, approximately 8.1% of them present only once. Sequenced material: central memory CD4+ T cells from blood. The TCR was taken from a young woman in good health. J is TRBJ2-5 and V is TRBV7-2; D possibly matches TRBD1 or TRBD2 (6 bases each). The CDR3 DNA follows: TGTGCCAGCAGCTCCCGATGGGGGGCAGGAAGGGAAGAGACCCAGTACTTC. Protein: CASSSRWGAGREETQYF.